This T cell receptor (beta chain) is from a study of CD8 T cells in Susac syndrome (dated by TCRdb to about 2019). Study-wide context: The study used repertoire sequencing to test whether antigen drove CD8+ T cell activation and differentiation in Susac syndrome. Broader findings and caveats from the paper: The study acknowledged that relatively few individuals were included in the TCR sequencing and HLA analysis.

This clonotype was detected only once. What this receptor recognizes is not known. No much larger clonotype is one base removed from it; base qualities were not supplied. Single-read evidence is weak. Per the germline V gene, SQVTM is the CDR1 and ANQGSEA is the CDR2. V drops 1 base and J drops 5 bases, leaving 13 bases in between. The CDR3, from cysteine to phenylalanine, totals 14 residues. Only the CDR3 DNA stays, 42 bases, in frame from base 1. RNA was extracted using the RNeasy kit, and about 0.45 to 1 ug of the RNA was reverse transcribed with random hexamers. The immunoSEQ multiplex PCR assay, covering 54 Vbeta and 13 Jbeta segments, was used to amplify TCR beta CDR3 regions. To correct PCR amplification bias, a synthetic template baseline was used for both primer optimization and computational correction. The study's own analysis went as follows. Only productive sequences were kept, with reads annotated to V, D and J genes according to IMGT and analyzed in immunoSEQ Analyzer. To calculate clonality, Shannon entropy was normalized by log2 of the number of productive unique sequences and then subtracted from one. Public and private clones were assessed among the 100 most prevalent clones of each patient and control. Clones were defined as Susac-specific if absent from the healthy and MS cohorts, from 1052 published viral clones and from other ImmuneACCESS disease sequences. TCRdb reran the public reads through fastp at Q25 and MiXCR, keeping productive beta chains. Each record represents a unique CDR3 protein, reported with the most common genes and DNA among its rows. TCRdb's processing, not the authors', yielded these V and J calls. The table for this sample lists about 200,000 distinct CDR3 sequences; just under 95% of them were counted only once. The top ten clones comprise approximately 0.082% of the sample.

Peripheral blood CD8+ and CD4+ T cells from healthy donors, Susac syndrome patients and multiple sclerosis patients were profiled by high-throughput TCR beta sequencing. The multiple sclerosis controls were treatment-naive patients who had stable or active relapsing-remitting disease and met the revised McDonald criteria. CD8+ TEMRA cells were enriched by FACS, while bulk CD8+ and CD4+ T cells were purified by magnetic negative isolation. Blood was collected in EDTA tubes and processed within 24 hours, with PBMCs isolated through density gradient centrifugation. PBMCs intended for TCR sequencing were frozen in liquid nitrogen and were later thawed in a 37 degrees C water bath. The sorted or isolated CD4+, CD8+ and CD8+ TEMRA cells reached a purity of at least 90%.

Source material: CD4+ T cells from PBMCs. This chain joins TRBV29-1 to TRBJ2-3, with a weak D call of TRBD2 (6 bases match). This sequence was found in a human donor with multiple sclerosis. Here the CDR3 is given as CSVEGRLAKDTQYF. The DNA sequence is given as TGCAGCGTTGAAGGTCGTCTAGCGAAAGATACGCAGTATTTT.